The following is a T cell receptor (beta chain) sequence with its context. This clonotype was seen ten or more times. It lacks a known antigen. Nothing much larger sits one base from this clone, and base qualities are not available. The trim is 1 base for V and 0 bases for J, with a gap of 10 bases between the germline ends. CDR3 length: 16 amino acids, cysteine to phenylalanine. The retained sequence is limited to the CDR3, 48 bases, with the frame set at the first base. CDR1 and CDR2, per the germline V gene (reference sequence), are DFQATT and SNEGSKA. Library creation used 5' RACE. Instrument on record: NextSeq 500. In the TCR library protocol, a unique molecular identifier was attached to each TCR cDNA molecule so that PCR and sequencing errors could be corrected. In the authors' own workflow: TCR identification, UMI-based error correction and CDR3 extraction were performed with Decombinator tools. Expanded TCRs were defined as those above a frequency of 2 per 1,000, corresponding to the top 1% of the tumor frequency distribution. Expanded tumor TCRs statistically deemed absent (corrected P<0.05) from at least one tumor region were classed as regional, and all other expanded tumor TCRs were classed as ubiquitous. Renyi diversity was calculated using the R vegan package after each repertoire was subsampled 100 times to 5,000 TCRs. CDR3 similarity networks were built from amino acid triplet string-kernel similarity, connecting CDR3s with pairwise similarity above 0.82. TCRdb reprocessing: public reads trimmed at Q25 with fastp, clones called with MiXCR, in-frame beta chains kept. Merged by CDR3 protein, the rows form single entries marked with the most common genes and DNA. TCRdb, rather than the study authors, made the V and J calls. The sample table holds about 8,100 distinct CDR3 sequences, of which over 9.5% were seen once. The biggest ten clones account for 11% of the sample.

The sample is drawn from a study of spatial heterogeneity in lung cancer (dated by TCRdb to about 2019). In the study overall: Beta-chain transcripts were consistently detected in greater numbers than alpha-chain transcripts, which likely reflected higher beta-chain transcript abundance. TCR repertoire features were related to nonsynonymous mutation counts determined by whole-exome sequencing of tumor tissue. A strong correlation was found between TCR transcript counts in tumor regions and a T cell transcriptional module score from matched bulk RNA-seq. The study quantitatively compared TCR alpha and beta repertoires across multiple tumor regions, matched nontumor lung and blood in non-small cell lung cancer. In the raw uncorrected reads, each unique combination of TCR and UMI appeared on average more than ten times. Both alpha and beta chains were TCR-sequenced in approximately 200 tumor regions, roughly 70 matched nontumor lung samples and over 55 PBMC samples obtained at surgery.

The paper's findings and limits, for the study overall: Counts of ubiquitous and regional expanded TCRs correlated with counts of ubiquitous and regional nonsynonymous mutations, respectively. Estimated TCR-seq coverage of tumor T cells was only roughly 7% for alpha chains and about 12% for beta chains. Additional single-cell paired TCR alpha and beta sequencing was considered necessary to confirm, at a functional level, the hypothesis that regional TCRs recognize regional mutations. A correlation was observed between the number of expanded intratumoral alpha and beta TCRs and the tumor nonsynonymous mutation count.

The time point label for this specimen denotes: sample taken at primary tumor resection. The donors were 60 to 80 patients from the lung TRACERx cohort who had early-stage, untreated non-small cell lung cancer. For TCR sequencing, whole RNA was extracted from tumor and nontumor lung tissue, or from cryopreserved PBMC samples, and no cell sorting was done. Only patients for whom sufficient RNA was available from at least two tumor regions were selected for TCR sequencing. Tumor and adjacent nontumor lung specimens were reviewed by a lung pathologist before selection. The receptor was isolated from a male donor with early-stage non-small cell lung cancer. The chain employs TRBV20-1 and TRBJ2-6; the D gene is perhaps TRBD1 or TRBD2, as each covers 6 bases. The material sequenced was lung tumor tissue, taken at surgery. This receptor carries the CDR3 CSARGGGSSGANVLTF. Here is the DNA: TGCAGTGCTAGAGGAGGGGGGAGCTCTGGGGCCAACGTCCTGACTTTC.